One and the same sample provided the 28 T cell receptor beta chains below, sequenced in a study of blood T cell repertoires in COVID-19. Assay used: immunoSEQ multiplex PCR; TCRdb lists only in-frame clones, some missing. The data show 50,000 to 60,000 clones, 75% to 85% seen once. What was sequenced was peripheral blood. The receptors come from a human donor in a cohort sampled during active COVID-19.

This chain connects TRBV3-1 (or the pseudogene TRBV3-2) to TRBJ1-6; TRBD1 is a possible D gene (6 bases). Germline assignment: CDR1 LGHDT and CDR2 YNNKEL (reference sequence). V lost 4 bases to trimming and J lost 8 bases, with 15 bases between them. The CDR3 has 15 residues. The CDR3 protein is CASSRQGPEDSPLHF. CDR3 nucleotide sequence: TGTGCCAGCAGCCGGCAGGGGCCTGAGGATTCACCCCTCCACTTT.

This clone turned up a few times. The chain uses TRBV30 and TRBJ1-1; D is ambiguous. Germline-derived CDR1 and CDR2 are GTSNPN and SVGIG (reference sequence). The CDR3 sequence is 13 residues long. Trimming stripped 4 bases from V and 5 bases from J, with 14 bases between. The CDR3 protein is CAWNPGLETEAFF. CDR3 sequence (DNA): TGTGCCTGGAATCCGGGGTTGGAAACTGAAGCTTTCTTT.

The sample holds many counts of this clone. This chain uses TRBV7-9 with TRBJ2-7; TRBD2 matches 10 bases. The J segment lost 7 bases and the V segment lost 6 bases, leaving 9 bases of the junction unmatched. This CDR3 region has 14 residues. The germline CDR1 and CDR2 sequences are SEHNR and FQNEAQ (reference sequence). For the CDR3, the DNA is TGTGCCAGCAGGAGCCTAGCGGGAGCGGGGGAGCAGTACTTC. This sequence encodes CASRSLAGAGEQYF. The full variable domain, rest sourced from reference TRBV7-9 and TRBJ2-7, is DTGVSQNPRHKITKRGQNVTFRCDPISEHNRLYWYRQTLGQGPEFLTYFQNEAQLEKSRLLSDRFSAERPKGSFSTLEIQRTEQGDSAMYLCASRSLAGAGEQYFGPGTRLTVT.

The chain couples TRBV11-2 to TRBJ2-7; 10 positions agree with TRBD2. Germline V gene data show CDR1 as SGHAT and CDR2 as FQNNGV. CDR3 length equals 15 residues. Trimming took 5 bases from V and 2 from J; bases not matched to a gene: 6. The CDR3 loop reads CASSNGLAETYEQYF. The CDR3 nucleotides read TGTGCCAGCAGCAATGGACTAGCGGAGACCTACGAGCAGTACTTC.

The chain has TRBV9 and TRBJ2-7; TRBD1 matches 8 bases. Germline V gene lookup returns CDR1 SGDLS and CDR2 YYNGEE. J gave up 6 bases and V 4 bases, and 9 bases lay outside the gene matches. The CDR3 runs to 14 residues. CDR3 residues: CASSPLDRVGEQYF. The CDR3 coding sequence is TGTGCCAGCAGCCCCCTGGACAGGGTGGGCGAGCAGTACTTC.

V and J are TRBV27 and TRBJ2-5; 7 bases match TRBD2. The germline gives CDR1 MNHEY, CDR2 SMNVEV (reference sequence). V shed 6 bases and J 4 bases; nucleotides not matched to a gene: 14. The CDR3 runs to 16 residues. Written as DNA, the CDR3 is TGTGCCAGCAGCCGTTGGGCGGGAGTGATGAGAGAGACCCAGTACTTC. As protein: CASSRWAGVMRETQYF.

The rearrangement links TRBV7-3 to TRBJ2-6, with D perhaps TRBD1 (5 bases). The CDR3 extends over 18 amino acids. CDR1 SGHTA and CDR2 FQGTGA come from the germline V gene. V lost 2 bases to trimming and J lost 2 bases, with 16 bases between them. The chain's CDR3 is CASSLSRAGPPGANVLTF. The CDR3 bases are TGTGCCAGCAGCTTATCCCGGGCAGGGCCTCCTGGGGCCAACGTCCTGACTTTC.

This clone came up a few times. The rearrangement links TRBV2 to TRBJ2-2; 10 bases are shared with TRBD2. Germline V gene sequence: CDR1 SNHLY, CDR2 FYNNEI. The V gene end was trimmed by 9 bases and the J gene end by 4 bases; junction bases not matched to a gene: 5. This CDR3 has 14 residues. The CDR3 loop reads CASSLAGSTGELFF. CDR3 in DNA: TGTGCCAGTTCACTAGCGGGAAGCACCGGGGAGCTGTTTTTT.

This chain joins TRBV7-3 and TRBJ2-2, with 9 bases lining up with TRBD2. J was trimmed by 1 base and V by 5 bases; bases with no gene match: 5. The CDR3 totals 16 residues. CDR1 and CDR2 (germline): SGHTA, FQGTGA. CDR3 nucleotide sequence: TGTGCCAGCAGCCCCTGGACTAGCGTGAACACCGGGGAGCTGTTTTTT. Its protein is CASSPWTSVNTGELFF.

The chain has TRBV15 and TRBJ2-5; TRBD2 matches at 7 bases. Looked up from germline, CDR1 is LNHNV and CDR2 is YYDKDF (reference sequence). The CDR3 has 16 residues. V lost 0 bases, J lost 1 base, and 5 bases stayed unmatched. CDR3 coding DNA: TGTGCCACCAGCAGAGATCGGGCGGGGGTCCAAGAGACCCAGTACTTC. It codes for CATSRDRAGVQETQYF.

This clone was detected a few times. The chain employs TRBV6-5 and TRBJ2-7; TRBD1 matches 7 bases. V was pared by 4 bases and J by 1 base, with 10 bases of the junction left unmatched. This CDR3 is built from 16 residues. Germline assignment: CDR1 MNHEY and CDR2 SVGAGI. As DNA, the CDR3 is TGTGCCAGCAGTTCCCCATCCCGACAGGGATCCTACGAGCAGTACTTC. It codes for CASSSPSRQGSYEQYF.

The gene calls are TRBV28 and TRBJ1-2, with D perhaps matching TRBD1 (5 bases). V was shortened by 5 bases and J by 4 bases, with 14 bases between the two germline ends. Germline CDR1 is MDHEN and CDR2 is SYDVKM. CDR3 size: 14 residues. CDR3 residues: CASSPGGGSYGYTF. In DNA, the CDR3 is TGTGCCAGCAGTCCAGGCGGGGGGAGCTATGGCTACACCTTC.

The chain is built from TRBV7-8 and TRBJ2-5; the D is unclear. Germline V CDR1 and CDR2: SGHVS, FQNEAQ. The CDR3 runs 15 residues. The V end lost 1 base, the J end lost 0 bases, and 9 bases lay between the germline ends. Written as DNA, the CDR3 is TGTGCCAGCAGCTTAGGTAGCCCGTACCAAGAGACCCAGTACTTC. Translating it yields CASSLGSPYQETQYF.

This chain joins TRBV4-3 and TRBJ2-7; 9 nucleotides match TRBD2. CDR1 and CDR2 from the germline V gene are LGHNA and YSLEER. The junction had 11 bases not matched to a gene; V was cut back by 6 bases and J by 5 bases. The CDR3 extends over 15 amino acids. DNA of the CDR3: TGCGCCAGCAGTCGTAGCGGGAGAAGTATGGACGAGCAGTACTTC. Encoded protein: CASSRSGRSMDEQYF.

The V and J genes are TRBV7-2 and TRBJ1-5; 7 bases fit TRBD1. After removal of 0 bases from V and 0 bases from J, the junction contained 14 bases not matched to a gene. The V gene's germline CDR1 is SGHTA and CDR2 FQGNSA. The CDR3 consists of 20 residues. CDR3 loop: CASSLALAGGRYSSNQPQHF. DNA of the CDR3: TGTGCCAGCAGCTTAGCGTTGGCAGGGGGACGGTATAGTAGCAATCAGCCCCAGCATTTT.

The V and J genes are TRBV6-6 and TRBJ2-3; tentative D call: TRBD2 (5 bases). The germline V gene has CDR1 MNHNY and CDR2 SVGAGI (reference sequence). V lost 3 bases, J lost 8 bases, and 15 bases lay in between. This CDR3 has 14 residues. Here the CDR3 DNA reads TGTGCCAGCAGTTATTACAGTGAGGAGGTTACGCAGTATTTT. Its translation: CASSYYSEEVTQYF.

The rearrangement joins TRBV7-9 to TRBJ2-5; 12 nucleotides match TRBD2. J lost 4 bases, V lost 6 bases, and 12 bases had no gene match. The CDR3 totals 17 residues. The germline CDR1 and CDR2 sequences are SEHNR and FQNEAQ (reference sequence). The CDR3 sequence is CASSPSGRALLRETQYF. The DNA for the CDR3 is TGTGCCAGCAGTCCTAGCGGGAGGGCCCTTTTGAGAGAGACCCAGTACTTC.

This chain uses TRBV27 with TRBJ1-5; no definite D call. V was cut by 5 bases and J by 7 bases, with 9 bases left in between. CDR1 is MNHEY, CDR2 SMNVEV, per germline (reference sequence). The CDR3 covers 12 residues. The CDR3 reads CASSTNQQPQHF. CDR3 DNA sequence: TGTGCCAGCAGTACGAATCAGCAGCCCCAGCATTTT.

Here the CDR3 reads CASTSGANPEETQYF. DNA for the CDR3: TGTGCCAGCACCTCAGGGGCGAATCCAGAAGAGACCCAGTACTTC. The chain is built from TRBV4-2 and TRBJ2-5; D is possibly TRBD1 (6 bases). The CDR3 has 15 amino acids. CDR1 and CDR2 (germline): LGHNA, YNFKEQ. Trimming removed 7 bases from V and 3 bases from J, with 18 bases in between.

This clone was seen repeatedly, ten times or more. The J gene is TRBJ1-1, the V gene TRBV7-2, with 9 bases fitting TRBD1. V dropped 5 bases and J dropped 6; count of bases not matched to a gene: 10. The germline V gene encodes CDR1 SGHTA and CDR2 FQGNSA. The CDR3 extends over 15 amino acids. The CDR3 DNA reads TGTGCCAGCAGCCCAGGACAGGGGTTTCTTTCTGAAGCTTTCTTT. This encodes CASSPGQGFLSEAFF.

J is TRBJ1-1 and V is TRBV28, with a weak D call TRBD1 (6 bases). The germline V gene encodes CDR1 MDHEN and CDR2 SYDVKM. With 4 bases removed from V and 5 bases from J, the gap between germline ends came to 8 bases. This CDR3 has 12 amino acids. The DNA for the CDR3 is TGTGCCAGCAGTTCAGGGGTGACTGAAGCTTTCTTT. It translates to CASSSGVTEAFF. Full variable domain (missing parts from reference TRBV28 and TRBJ1-1): DVKVTQSSRYLVKRTGEKVFLECVQDMDHENMFWYRQDPGLGLRLIYFSYDVKMKEKGDIPEGYSVSREKKERFSLILESASTNQTSMYLCASSSGVTEAFFGQGTRLTVV.

This chain uses TRBV27 with TRBJ2-3; 8 positions agree with TRBD1. The J segment lost 1 base and the V segment lost 5 bases, leaving 5 bases of the junction unmatched. This CDR3 is built from 15 residues. From germline, CDR1 is MNHEY and CDR2 SMNVEV (reference sequence). CDR3 sequence (DNA): TGTGCCAGCAGTCCCAGGACAGGGCGCACAGATACGCAGTATTTT. Translating it yields CASSPRTGRTDTQYF.

The table lists this clone with a count of one. In nucleotides, the CDR3 is TGTGCCAGCAGCCAGGACAGGAGGAACACTGAAGCTTTCTTT. It codes for CASSQDRRNTEAFF. The chain links TRBV4-2 to TRBJ1-1; 7 bases match TRBD1. Germline values: CDR1 LGHNA, CDR2 YNFKEQ. The CDR3 runs 14 residues. J lost 1 base, V lost 3 bases, and 2 bases had no gene match.

The genes are TRBV20-1 and TRBJ2-7; D possibly corresponds to TRBD1 (5 bases). In germline, CDR1 is DFQATT, CDR2 SNEGSKA (reference sequence). Trimming took off 6 bases at V and 3 bases at J, with 9 bases between the two ends. The CDR3 is 11 amino acids. DNA for the CDR3: TGCAGTGCCCGCAGGGACTACGAGCAGTACTTC. Protein sequence: CSARRDYEQYF.

The CDR3 reads CASSYPSVDEQFF. CDR3 nucleotide sequence: TGTGCCAGCAGTTACCCTAGCGTGGATGAGCAGTTCTTC. V is TRBV6-6 and J is TRBJ2-1; D might be TRBD2 (6 bases). Trimming cost V 2 bases and J 8 bases, with 10 bases left between them. The V gene's germline CDR1 is MNHNY and CDR2 SVGAGI (reference sequence). This CDR3 is 13 amino acids long.

This sequence joins TRBV19 and TRBJ2-1, with 9 bases that match TRBD1. With V trimmed by 3 bases and J by 2 bases, 5 bases remained unmatched. The CDR3 is made up of 16 amino acids. Germline-derived CDR1 and CDR2 are LNHDA and SQIVND (reference sequence). The chain's CDR3 is CASSMSDRGTYNEQFF. In DNA, the CDR3 is TGTGCCAGTAGTATGTCGGACAGGGGAACCTACAATGAGCAGTTCTTC.

The rearrangement links TRBV12-3 or TRBV12-4 to TRBJ1-5; no reliable D call. V shed 3 bases and J shed 4 bases, with 7 bases lying between them. The CDR3 is 13 amino acids. The chain's CDR3 is CASSFNMNQPQHF. CDR3 sequence (DNA): TGTGCCAGCAGTTTTAACATGAATCAGCCCCAGCATTTT.

This chain joins TRBV25-1 and TRBJ2-3; the D gene is possibly TRBD1 (6 bases). This CDR3 has 15 residues. V was shortened by 3 bases and J by 2 bases, with 12 bases between the two germline ends. The germline V gene has CDR1 MGHDK and CDR2 SYGVNS. Written as DNA, the CDR3 is TGTGCCAGCAGTGAGTATCGGACAGACACAGATACGCAGTATTTT. Translation gives CASSEYRTDTDTQYF.